These 32 T cell receptor beta chains originate from one sample sequenced in a study of early T cells in non-severe SARS-CoV-2 infection. Via MiXCR, TCRdb re-called the 5' RACE reads, giving one row per CDR3 protein. The sample yields approximately 84,000 distinct CDR3 sequences, 13% seen once. The sample consisted of whole blood. The source of these receptors is an adult who was a healthcare worker with PCR-confirmed SARS-CoV-2 infection or an uninfected control (not recorded which).

This clonotype was counted between two and nine times. CDR3 sequence: CASSGGLSTNEKLFF. CDR3 sequence (DNA): TGTGCCAGCAGTGGGGGGCTTTCAACTAATGAAAAACTGTTTTTT. The rearrangement joins TRBV6-1 to TRBJ1-4; possibly TRBD1 for D (6 bases). The CDR3 extends over 15 amino acids. From germline, CDR1 is MNHNS and CDR2 SASEGT. V lost 4 bases to trimming and J lost 0 bases, with 9 bases between them.

This clonotype showed up just a few times. The V gene is TRBV20-1, the J gene TRBJ1-6; no clear D. Germline V gives CDR1 DFQATT, CDR2 SNEGSKA (reference sequence). V was clipped by 8 bases and J by 8 bases, with 19 bases between them. CDR3 size: 14 residues. CDR3 bases: TGCAGTACCCCACAGTCCGGGTTAGATTCACCCCTCCACTTT. Residues: CSTPQSGLDSPLHF.

The chain combines TRBV7-8 with TRBJ2-1; D is uncertain. This CDR3 is 14 amino acids long. Germline CDR1 is SGHVS and CDR2 is FQNEAQ. With 1 base removed from V and 5 bases from J, the gap between germline ends came to 9 bases. The CDR3: CASSLGTQDNEQFF. CDR3 nucleotide sequence: TGTGCCAGCAGCTTAGGTACCCAGGACAATGAGCAGTTCTTC.

The table lists this clonotype with many counts. The CDR3 region has the DNA TGTGCCAGCAGCCAAATTAGACCCACAGATACGCAGTATTTT. This translates into CASSQIRPTDTQYF. The chain has TRBV14 and TRBJ2-3; the D is unclear. V was cut by 2 bases and J by 2 bases, with 8 bases left in between. Germline V gene data show CDR1 as SGHDN and CDR2 as FVKESK. The CDR3 is 14 residues long.

CDR3 region: CASRLAGRTDTQYF. CDR3 DNA: TGTGCCAGTCGACTAGCGGGGCGGACAGATACGCAGTATTTT. The chain uses TRBV6-1 and TRBJ2-3, with 11 bases lining up with TRBD2. The germline CDR1 and CDR2 sequences are MNHNS and SASEGT. V gave up 9 bases and J gave up 3 bases; unmatched junction bases: 5. CDR3 length: 14 residues.

This clonotype appeared a few times. The V gene is TRBV6-6, the J gene TRBJ2-1; 7 bases are a match to TRBD2. The CDR3 is made up of 15 amino acids. Trimming cost V 2 bases and J 2 bases; bases outside gene matches: 3. Germline V lookup: CDR1 MNHNY, CDR2 SVGAGI (reference sequence). DNA for the CDR3: TGTGCCAGCAGTTACGGCGGGAGTCCCTACAATGAGCAGTTCTTC. Protein sequence: CASSYGGSPYNEQFF.

This chain uses TRBV29-1 with TRBJ2-5; D is unclear. CDR1 and CDR2 from the germline V gene are SQVTM and ANQGSEA. The CDR3 is 10 amino acids. V was clipped by 7 bases and J by 2 bases, with 5 bases between them. The CDR3 is CSAKQETQYF. DNA of the CDR3: TGCAGCGCCAAACAAGAGACCCAGTACTTC.

V gene TRBV30 combines with J gene TRBJ2-7; D gene ambiguous. V was clipped by 5 bases and J by 0 bases, with 11 bases between them. There are 13 residues in the CDR3. The germline CDR1 and CDR2 sequences are GTSNPN and SVGIG (reference sequence). In DNA, the CDR3 is TGTGCCTGGGACATCGCCTTCTCCTACGAGCAGTACTTC. This translates into CAWDIAFSYEQYF.

The V call is TRBV20-1, the J call TRBJ2-1; tentatively, D is TRBD1 (5 bases). The CDR3 runs to 14 residues. Germline V gene lookup returns CDR1 DFQATT and CDR2 SNEGSKA (reference sequence). V was trimmed by 2 bases and J by 4 bases, leaving 12 bases between them. The CDR3 protein is CSARKRQTYNEQFF. In nucleotides, the CDR3 is TGCAGTGCTAGAAAAAGACAGACATACAATGAGCAGTTCTTC.

The chain employs TRBV24-1 and TRBJ1-3; D gene ambiguous. V was shortened by 3 bases and J by 0 bases, with 8 bases between the two germline ends. This CDR3 is 15 amino acids long. Germline loops: CDR1 KGHDR, CDR2 SFDVKD. CDR3 in amino acids: CATSDPRTSGNTIYF. CDR3 bases: TGTGCCACCAGTGATCCGCGGACCTCTGGAAACACCATATATTTT.

This clonotype was observed a handful of times. The chain employs TRBV7-9 and TRBJ2-2, with 8 positions matching TRBD1. The germline V gene encodes CDR1 SEHNR and CDR2 FQNEAQ (reference sequence). The CDR3 covers 16 residues. V dropped 3 bases and J dropped 0; count of bases not matched to a gene: 3. The CDR3 sequence is CASSLGQVSNTGELFF. CDR3 DNA: TGTGCCAGCAGCTTGGGACAGGTCTCGAACACCGGGGAGCTGTTTTTT.

The chain couples TRBV12-3 or TRBV12-4 to TRBJ2-3, with 11 bases lining up with TRBD2. V gave up 5 bases and J gave up 13 bases; unmatched junction bases: 5. The CDR3 extends over 12 amino acids. The CDR3 loop is CASSLSGGAEYF. DNA of the CDR3: TGTGCCAGCAGTCTTAGCGGGGGGGCGGAGTATTTT.

This clonotype was counted many times. The V call is TRBV29-1, the J call TRBJ1-2; 7 bases map to TRBD1. Trimming at V came to 6 bases and at J to 4 bases, leaving 8 bases not matched to a gene. There are 13 residues in the CDR3. Germline V lookup: CDR1 SQVTM, CDR2 ANQGSEA. The CDR3: CSVSSTGTYGYTF. CDR3 nucleotide sequence: TGCAGCGTCTCGTCGACAGGGACCTATGGCTACACCTTC.

This clonotype came up a few times. This rearrangement joins TRBV6-5 to TRBJ1-1; D might be TRBD1 (6 bases). Germline-derived CDR1 and CDR2 are MNHEY and SVGAGI. V was trimmed by 6 bases and J by 11 bases, leaving 25 bases between them. The CDR3 is made up of 15 amino acids. In DNA form, the CDR3 reads TGTGCCAGCAGCCTCTCCTCGACGGGGGCGGGTACGGCTTTCTTT. Translation gives CASSLSSTGAGTAFF.

In this sample, this clonotype turned up a few times. The rearrangement uses TRBV5-4 and TRBJ2-1; 9 bases match TRBD2. Germline CDR1 and CDR2: SGHNT and YYREEE (reference sequence). Unmatched junction bases numbered 14, after V lost 4 bases and J lost 6 bases. The CDR3 contains 17 residues. CDR3 amino acids: CASSRFFSGRGGNEQFF. The CDR3 region has the DNA TGTGCCAGCAGCCGATTCTTTAGCGGGAGAGGAGGCAATGAGCAGTTCTTC.

This clonotype was seen ten or more times. The rearrangement uses TRBV21-1 and TRBJ2-7; the D call in the table, TRBD1, was not verified against the DNA. TRBV21-1 is termed a pseudogene. The CDR3 is 14 residues long. In DNA form, the CDR3 reads TGTGCCAGCAGCCCCAGGACAGCGGGCCGGGAGCAGTACTTC. This codes for CASSPRTAGREQYF.

This clonotype showed up just a few times. V and J are TRBV7-8 and TRBJ2-7; 8 bases map to TRBD1. V dropped 6 bases and J dropped 4; count of bases not matched to a gene: 8. Germline assignment: CDR1 SGHVS and CDR2 FQNEAQ. The CDR3 length is 14 residues. The CDR3 nucleotides read TGTGCCAGCAGTTTCAGGACAGGGAGGTACGAGCAGTACTTC. It yields the protein CASSFRTGRYEQYF.

The V call is TRBV28, the J call TRBJ1-2, with D perhaps TRBD1 (6 bases). Germline lookup yields CDR1 MDHEN and CDR2 SYDVKM. With 5 bases removed from V and 8 bases from J, the gap between germline ends came to 21 bases. This CDR3 has 15 residues. CDR3 amino acids: CASSPGGYKREGYTF. The DNA for the CDR3 is TGTGCCAGCAGTCCGGGGGGCTACAAGAGGGAAGGCTACACCTTC.

At least ten counts were recorded for this clonotype. The CDR3 protein is CASSHRPGPFSNQPQHF. For the CDR3, the DNA is TGTGCCAGCAGCCACAGACCGGGACCCTTTAGCAATCAGCCCCAGCATTTT. This chain connects TRBV3-1 to TRBJ1-5, with a possible D match to TRBD1 (5 bases). This CDR3 has 17 residues. Germline V CDR1 and CDR2: LGHDT, YNNKEL (reference sequence). V was shortened by 3 bases and J by 0 bases, with 15 bases between the two germline ends.

This chain links TRBV3-1 with TRBJ1-2, with D uncertain. The CDR3 is made up of 13 amino acids. V gave up 1 base and J gave up 4 bases, with 7 bases separating them. Germline-derived CDR1 and CDR2 are LGHDT and YNNKEL (reference sequence). This CDR3 reads CASSQVGSYGYTF. The DNA of the CDR3 is TGTGCCAGCAGCCAAGTTGGTTCCTATGGCTACACCTTC.

In its sample, this clonotype was seen many times. The CDR3 DNA reads TGTGCCACCAGTCGCGGACAGGCCAACACCGGGGAGCTGTTTTTT. Amino acid sequence: CATSRGQANTGELFF. The chain couples TRBV24-1 to TRBJ2-2; TRBD1 agrees at 7 bases. The CDR3 totals 15 residues. V shed 6 bases and J 2 bases; nucleotides not matched to a gene: 5. Germline values: CDR1 KGHDR, CDR2 SFDVKD.

The chain employs TRBV7-6 and TRBJ2-7; TRBD2 aligns across 11 bases. Per the germline V gene, CDR1 is SGHVS and CDR2 is FNYEAQ. The CDR3 is 16 residues long. With 2 bases clipped from V and 3 bases from J, the junction kept 6 bases outside the gene matches. The CDR3 sequence: CASSLNSGRAIYEQYF. Here the CDR3 DNA reads TGTGCCAGCAGCTTAAATAGCGGGAGGGCCATCTACGAGCAGTACTTC.

This sequence joins TRBV6-1 and TRBJ2-1, with D unclear. Germline CDR1 is MNHNS and CDR2 is SASEGT. V gave up 2 bases and J gave up 4 bases, with 15 bases separating them. This CDR3 region has 16 residues. The CDR3 loop reads CASSEFGLESYNEQFF. CDR3 coding DNA: TGTGCCAGCAGTGAATTCGGCCTTGAAAGTTACAATGAGCAGTTCTTC.

This clonotype was recorded a few times. This sequence joins TRBV2 and TRBJ1-4; D is uncertain. The germline V gene has CDR1 SNHLY and CDR2 FYNNEI. Trimming removed 3 bases at V and 3 bases at J, with 17 bases between. The CDR3 loop spans 17 amino acids. CDR3 in amino acids: CASSEVPLEPANEKLFF. The DNA of the CDR3 is TGTGCCAGCAGTGAGGTCCCTTTAGAGCCGGCTAATGAAAAACTGTTTTTT.

This chain uses TRBV28 with TRBJ2-7; no firm D call. CDR1 and CDR2 (germline): MDHEN, SYDVKM. V was pared by 3 bases and J by 5 bases, with 8 bases between. The CDR3 is 12 amino acids. This CDR3 reads CASSLGSDEQYF. CDR3 bases: TGTGCCAGCAGTTTGGGATCCGACGAGCAGTACTTC.

V is TRBV24-1 and J is TRBJ2-2; the D call may be TRBD1 or TRBD2 (5 bases each). Germline CDR1 KGHDR, CDR2 SFDVKD. Trimming stripped 4 bases from V and 5 bases from J, with 19 bases between. This CDR3 has 17 amino acids. The CDR3 DNA sequence: TGTGCCACCAGTGACTCCGGGACGTACCCCCAGACCGGGGAGCTGTTTTTT. Its translation: CATSDSGTYPQTGELFF.

This clonotype was picked up a small number of times. This chain joins TRBV20-1 and TRBJ1-2; 7 bases fit TRBD1. Germline loops: CDR1 DFQATT, CDR2 SNEGSKA (reference sequence). The V segment lost 5 bases and the J segment 0 bases; nucleotides outside the gene matches: 3. The CDR3 runs 13 residues. The DNA of the CDR3 is TGCAGTGCTTCTCAGGGGGCTAACTATGGCTACACCTTC. Amino acid sequence: CSASQGANYGYTF.

At least ten counts were recorded for this clonotype. The chain is built from TRBV25-1 and TRBJ1-1; the D is unclear. Germline assignment: CDR1 MGHDK and CDR2 SYGVNS. Trimming shortened V by 6 bases and J by 2 bases, and 7 bases separated the two germline ends. This CDR3 is 12 amino acids long. The CDR3 reads CASSEGNTEAFF. Written as DNA, the CDR3 is TGTGCCAGCAGCGAGGGAAACACTGAAGCTTTCTTT.

In this sample, this clonotype turned up many times. The chain joins TRBV28 to TRBJ2-3; D not resolved. This CDR3 has 16 amino acids. Between the trimmed V and J ends, which lost 3 bases and 0 bases, there was a span of 13 bases. Per germline, CDR1 MDHEN and CDR2 SYDVKM. The CDR3 sequence is CASSFSLSTSTDTQYF. CDR3 nucleotides: TGTGCCAGCAGTTTTAGTCTCTCTACTAGCACAGATACGCAGTATTTT.

The rearrangement joins TRBV2 to TRBJ1-6; D unclear. Germline V CDR1 and CDR2: SNHLY, FYNNEI. CDR3 length equals 15 residues. The V end lost 6 bases, the J end lost 3 bases, and 12 bases lay between the germline ends. The CDR3 sequence: CASRATWSYNSPLHF. The CDR3 DNA is TGTGCCAGCAGGGCAACATGGAGCTATAATTCACCCCTCCACTTT.

This CDR3 is CASTTRGGYNEQFF. The CDR3 bases are TGTGCCAGCACGACGCGGGGGGGATACAATGAGCAGTTCTTC. The chain joins TRBV2 to TRBJ2-1, with 9 bases aligning to TRBD2. Germline values: CDR1 SNHLY, CDR2 FYNNEI. The CDR3 runs to 14 residues. J lost 4 bases, V lost 7 bases, and 5 bases had no gene match.

This clonotype was picked up many times. The chain uses TRBV20-1 and TRBJ2-2, with TRBD1 as a possible D gene (6 bases). This CDR3 region has 15 residues. Germline lookup yields CDR1 DFQATT and CDR2 SNEGSKA (reference sequence). Trimming took 5 bases from V and 1 from J, leaving 14 bases between them. The CDR3 here is CSASTTGLNTGELFF. The DNA of the CDR3 is TGCAGTGCTTCAACTACAGGGCTGAACACCGGGGAGCTGTTTTTT.